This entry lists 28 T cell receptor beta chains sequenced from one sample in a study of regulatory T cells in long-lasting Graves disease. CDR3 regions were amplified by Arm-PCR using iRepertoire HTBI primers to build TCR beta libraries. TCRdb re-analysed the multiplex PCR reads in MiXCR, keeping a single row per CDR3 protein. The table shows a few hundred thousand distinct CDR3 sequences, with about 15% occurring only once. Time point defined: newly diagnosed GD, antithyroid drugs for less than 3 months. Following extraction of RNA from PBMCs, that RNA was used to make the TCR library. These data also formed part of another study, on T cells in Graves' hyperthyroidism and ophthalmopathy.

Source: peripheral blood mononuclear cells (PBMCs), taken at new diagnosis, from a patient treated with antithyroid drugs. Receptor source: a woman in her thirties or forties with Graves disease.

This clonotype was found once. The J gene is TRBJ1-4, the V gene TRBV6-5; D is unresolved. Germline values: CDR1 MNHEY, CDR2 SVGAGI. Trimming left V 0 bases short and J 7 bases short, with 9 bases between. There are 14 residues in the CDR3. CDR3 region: CASSYSGKFEKLFF. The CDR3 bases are TGTGCCAGCAGTTACTCGGGGAAATTTGAAAAACTGTTTTTT.

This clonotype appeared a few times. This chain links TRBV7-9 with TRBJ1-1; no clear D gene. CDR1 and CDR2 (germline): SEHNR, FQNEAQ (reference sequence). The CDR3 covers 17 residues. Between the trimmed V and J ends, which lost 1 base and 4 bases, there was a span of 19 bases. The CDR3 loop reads CASSLEGAVPWTTEAFF. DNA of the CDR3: TGTGCCAGCAGCTTAGAAGGTGCAGTTCCCTGGACCACTGAAGCTTTCTTT.

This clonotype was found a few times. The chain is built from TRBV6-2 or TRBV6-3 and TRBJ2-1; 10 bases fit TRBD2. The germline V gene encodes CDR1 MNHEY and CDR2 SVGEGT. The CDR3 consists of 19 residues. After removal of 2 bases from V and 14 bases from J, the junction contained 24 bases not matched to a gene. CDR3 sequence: CASSYRPPRSKSGRAEEFF. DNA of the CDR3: TGTGCCAGCAGTTACCGACCCCCCCGGTCTAAAAGCGGGAGGGCCGAAGAGTTCTTC.

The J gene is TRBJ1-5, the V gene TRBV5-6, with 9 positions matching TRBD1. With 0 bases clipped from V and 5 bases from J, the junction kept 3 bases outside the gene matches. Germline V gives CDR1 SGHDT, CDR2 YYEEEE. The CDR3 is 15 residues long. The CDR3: CASSLAGQGYQPQHF. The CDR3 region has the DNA TGTGCCAGCAGCTTGGCCGGACAGGGGTATCAGCCCCAGCATTTT.

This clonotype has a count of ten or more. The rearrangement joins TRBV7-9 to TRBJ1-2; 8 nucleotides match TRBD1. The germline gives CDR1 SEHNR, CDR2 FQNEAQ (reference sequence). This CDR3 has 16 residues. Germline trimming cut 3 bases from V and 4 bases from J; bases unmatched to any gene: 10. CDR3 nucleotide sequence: TGTGCCAGCAGCTTTTCCCCCCGGACAGGGCGCTATGGCTACACCTTC. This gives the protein CASSFSPRTGRYGYTF.

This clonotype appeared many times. In DNA form, the CDR3 reads TGTGCCAGTAGTGCCCTCCGGGGGCTTAACACTGAAGCTTTCTTT. As protein: CASSALRGLNTEAFF. This chain links TRBV19 with TRBJ1-1, with a tentative D call TRBD1 (6 bases). Germline-derived CDR1 and CDR2 are LNHDA and SQIVND (reference sequence). The CDR3 length is 15 residues. Trimming pared 5 bases from V and 2 bases from J, leaving 15 bases between.

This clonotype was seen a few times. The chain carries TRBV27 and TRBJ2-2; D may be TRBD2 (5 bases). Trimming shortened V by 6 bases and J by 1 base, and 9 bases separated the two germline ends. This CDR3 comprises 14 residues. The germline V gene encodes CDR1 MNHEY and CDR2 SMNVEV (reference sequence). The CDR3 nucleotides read TGTGCCAGCAGATCAAGCGGGAACACCGGGGAGCTGTTTTTT. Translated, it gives CASRSSGNTGELFF.

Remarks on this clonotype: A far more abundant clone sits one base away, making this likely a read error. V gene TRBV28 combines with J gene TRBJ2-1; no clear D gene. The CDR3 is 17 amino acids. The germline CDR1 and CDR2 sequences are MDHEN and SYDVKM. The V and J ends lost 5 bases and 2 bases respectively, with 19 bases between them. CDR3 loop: CASSDGEFRQTYNEQFF. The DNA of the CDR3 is TGTGCCAGCAGTGATGGCGAATTTCGTCAGACCTACAATGAGCAGTTCTTC.

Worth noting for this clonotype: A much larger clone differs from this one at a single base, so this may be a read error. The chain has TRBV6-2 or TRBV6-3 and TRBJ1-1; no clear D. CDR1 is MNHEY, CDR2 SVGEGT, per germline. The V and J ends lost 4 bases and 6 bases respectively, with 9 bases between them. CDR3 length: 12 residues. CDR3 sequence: CASSCAGSEAFF. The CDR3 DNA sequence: TGTGCCAGCAGTTGCGCCGGTTCTGAAGCTTTCTTT.

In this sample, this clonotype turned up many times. Written as DNA, the CDR3 is TGTGCCACCAGTGATTTGAGGTCGACAGATACGCAGTATTTT. It translates to CATSDLRSTDTQYF. This chain joins TRBV24-1 and TRBJ2-3; D is unclear. This CDR3 contains 14 residues. V lost 0 bases and J lost 3, with 6 bases in between. Germline CDR1 is KGHDR and CDR2 is SFDVKD.

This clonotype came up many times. CDR3 bases: TGTGCCAGCAGTTCACCGGGGGCAGTTTACAATGAGCAGTTCTTC. Translation gives CASSSPGAVYNEQFF. The chain joins TRBV27 to TRBJ2-1; D might be TRBD1 or TRBD2, each matching 6 bases. Trimming shortened V by 4 bases and J by 4 bases, and 14 bases separated the two germline ends. The CDR3 is made up of 15 amino acids. Germline CDR1 and CDR2: MNHEY and SMNVEV (reference sequence).

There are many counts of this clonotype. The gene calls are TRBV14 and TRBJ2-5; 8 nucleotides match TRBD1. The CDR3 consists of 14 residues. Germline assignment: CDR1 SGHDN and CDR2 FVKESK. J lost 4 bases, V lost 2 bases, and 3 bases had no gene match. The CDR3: CASSQLDRGETQYF. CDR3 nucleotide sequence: TGTGCCAGCAGCCAACTCGACAGGGGAGAGACCCAGTACTTC.

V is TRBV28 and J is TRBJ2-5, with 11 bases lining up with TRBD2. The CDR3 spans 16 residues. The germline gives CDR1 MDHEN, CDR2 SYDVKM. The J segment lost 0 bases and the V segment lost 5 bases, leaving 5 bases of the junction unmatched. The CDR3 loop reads CASSTRLAGYQETQYF. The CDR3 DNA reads TGTGCCAGCAGTACCCGACTAGCGGGGTACCAAGAGACCCAGTACTTC.

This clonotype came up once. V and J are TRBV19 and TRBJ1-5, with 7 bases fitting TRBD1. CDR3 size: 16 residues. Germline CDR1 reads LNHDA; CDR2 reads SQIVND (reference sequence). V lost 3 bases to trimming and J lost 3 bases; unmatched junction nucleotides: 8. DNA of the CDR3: TGTGCCAGTAGTATGGGCGTGGACAGGTACAATCAGCCCCAGCATTTT. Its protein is CASSMGVDRYNQPQHF.

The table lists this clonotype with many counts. The CDR3 spells CAWTKSGAWEAFF. The CDR3 nucleotides are TGTGCCTGGACTAAATCAGGAGCCTGGGAAGCTTTCTTT. This chain connects TRBV30 to TRBJ1-1; D ambiguous. The germline gives CDR1 GTSNPN, CDR2 SVGIG (reference sequence). The CDR3 totals 13 residues. Trimming removed 4 bases at V and 8 bases at J, with 17 bases between.

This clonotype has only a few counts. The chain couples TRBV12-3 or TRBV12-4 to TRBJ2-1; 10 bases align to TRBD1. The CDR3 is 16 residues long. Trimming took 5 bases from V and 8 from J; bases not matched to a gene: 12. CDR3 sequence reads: CASSTTGTGAHDEQFF. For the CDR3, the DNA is TGTGCCAGCAGTACTACCGGGACAGGGGCGCACGATGAGCAGTTCTTC.

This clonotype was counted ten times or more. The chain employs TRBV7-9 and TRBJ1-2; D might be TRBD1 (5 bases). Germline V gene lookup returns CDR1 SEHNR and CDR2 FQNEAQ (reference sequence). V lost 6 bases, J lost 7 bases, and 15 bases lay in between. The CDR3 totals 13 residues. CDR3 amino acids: CASRVGSGGGYTF. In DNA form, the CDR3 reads TGTGCCAGCAGGGTCGGATCTGGGGGTGGCTACACCTTC.

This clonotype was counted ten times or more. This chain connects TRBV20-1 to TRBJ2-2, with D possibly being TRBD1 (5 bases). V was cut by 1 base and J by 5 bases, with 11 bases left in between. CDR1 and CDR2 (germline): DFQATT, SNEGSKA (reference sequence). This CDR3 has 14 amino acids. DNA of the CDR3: TGCAGTGCTAGAGGCAGGGTGGGGACCGGGGAGCTGTTTTTT. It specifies CSARGRVGTGELFF.

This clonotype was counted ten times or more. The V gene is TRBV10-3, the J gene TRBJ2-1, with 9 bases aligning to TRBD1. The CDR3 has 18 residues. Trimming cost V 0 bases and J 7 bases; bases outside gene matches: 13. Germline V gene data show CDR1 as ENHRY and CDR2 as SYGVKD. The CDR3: CAISESMPGQGSRNEQFF. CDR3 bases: TGTGCCATCAGTGAGTCGATGCCGGGACAGGGATCTAGAAATGAGCAGTTCTTC.

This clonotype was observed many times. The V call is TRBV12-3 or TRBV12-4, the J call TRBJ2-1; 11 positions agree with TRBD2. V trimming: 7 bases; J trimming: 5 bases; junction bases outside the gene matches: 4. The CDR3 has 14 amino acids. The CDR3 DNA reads TGTGCCAGCACCATAGCGGGGGGGAACAATGAGCAGTTCTTC. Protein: CASTIAGGNNEQFF.

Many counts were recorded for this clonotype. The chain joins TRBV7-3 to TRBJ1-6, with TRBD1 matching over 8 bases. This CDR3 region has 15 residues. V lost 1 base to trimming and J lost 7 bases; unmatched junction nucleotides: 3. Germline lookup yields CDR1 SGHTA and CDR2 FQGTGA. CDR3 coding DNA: TGTGCCAGCAGCTTAATTGGACAGGGAAATTCACCCCTCCACTTT. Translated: CASSLIGQGNSPLHF.

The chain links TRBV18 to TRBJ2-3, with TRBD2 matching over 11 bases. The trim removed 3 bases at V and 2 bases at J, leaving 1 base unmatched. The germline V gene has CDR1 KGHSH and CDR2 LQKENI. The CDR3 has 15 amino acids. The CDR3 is CASSPGLADTDTQYF. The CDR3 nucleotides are TGTGCCAGCTCACCGGGACTAGCGGACACAGATACGCAGTATTTT. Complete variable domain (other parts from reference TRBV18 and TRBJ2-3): NAGVMQNPRHLVRRRGQEARLRCSPMKGHSHVYWYRQLPEEGLKFMVYLQKENIIDESGMPKERFSAEFPKEGPSILRIQQVVRGDSAAYFCASSPGLADTDTQYFGPGTRLTVL.

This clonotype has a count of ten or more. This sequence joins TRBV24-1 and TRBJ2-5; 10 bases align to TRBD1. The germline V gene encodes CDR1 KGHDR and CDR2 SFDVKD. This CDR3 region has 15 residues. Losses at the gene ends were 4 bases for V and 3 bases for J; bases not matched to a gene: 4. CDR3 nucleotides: TGTGCCACCAGTGACCGGACAGGGGGGGAAGAGACCCAGTACTTC. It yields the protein CATSDRTGGEETQYF.

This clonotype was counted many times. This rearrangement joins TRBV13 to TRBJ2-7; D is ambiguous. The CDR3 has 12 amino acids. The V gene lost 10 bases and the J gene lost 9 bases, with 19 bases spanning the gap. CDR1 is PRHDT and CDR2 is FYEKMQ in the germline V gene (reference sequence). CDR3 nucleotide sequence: TGTGCCACTAATAGGGCAGCCCTGGGGCAGTACTTC. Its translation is CATNRAALGQYF.

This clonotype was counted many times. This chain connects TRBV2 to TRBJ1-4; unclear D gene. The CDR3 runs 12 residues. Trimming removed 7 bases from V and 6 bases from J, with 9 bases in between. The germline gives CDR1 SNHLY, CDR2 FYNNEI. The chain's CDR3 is CASTQRDEKLFF. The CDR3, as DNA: TGTGCCAGCACTCAAAGGGATGAAAAACTGTTTTTT.

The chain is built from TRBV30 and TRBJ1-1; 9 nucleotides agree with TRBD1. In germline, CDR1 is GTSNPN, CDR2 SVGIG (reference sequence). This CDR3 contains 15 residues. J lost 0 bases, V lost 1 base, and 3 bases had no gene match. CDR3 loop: CAWSGRTGVNTEAFF. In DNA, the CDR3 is TGTGCCTGGAGTGGTCGGACAGGGGTGAACACTGAAGCTTTCTTT.

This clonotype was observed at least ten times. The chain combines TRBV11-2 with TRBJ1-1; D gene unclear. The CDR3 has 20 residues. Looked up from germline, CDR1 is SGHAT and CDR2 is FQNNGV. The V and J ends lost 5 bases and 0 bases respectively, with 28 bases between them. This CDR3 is CASSPKGMADLILMNTEAFF. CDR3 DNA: TGTGCCAGCAGCCCCAAGGGTATGGCAGACCTGATATTAATGAACACTGAAGCTTTCTTT.

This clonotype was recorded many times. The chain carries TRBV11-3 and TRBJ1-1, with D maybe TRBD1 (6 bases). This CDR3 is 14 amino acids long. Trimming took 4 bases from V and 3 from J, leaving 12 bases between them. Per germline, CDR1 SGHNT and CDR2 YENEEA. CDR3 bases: TGTGCCAGCAGCTACAGGGTTTGGGACACTGAAGCTTTCTTT. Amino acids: CASSYRVWDTEAFF.